One sample yielded the 15 T cell receptor beta chains listed below, sequenced in a study of shared clonotypes between healthy human individuals. The data were produced by immunoSEQ multiplex PCR, yet TCRdb's version contains in-frame clones alone and is incomplete. The sample includes approximately 1.4 million clones, 98% seen only once; the top ten take around 0.47%. Input material: naive CD4+ T cells sorted from blood. Indicated subset: CD45RA+ positively selected. The receptors were sampled from a man younger than 40 in good health.

This clone has only one observation. The chain carries TRBV2 and TRBJ1-4; 7 bases match TRBD1. Germline V gives CDR1 SNHLY, CDR2 FYNNEI. CDR3 length: 13 residues. Trimming removed 6 bases from V and 7 bases from J; junction bases left unmatched: 5. The CDR3 DNA is TGTGCCAGCAGGAGGGGGCTGGTTGAAAAACTGTTTTTT. Protein sequence: CASRRGLVEKLFF.

With respect to this clone: This CDR3 is also generated by other DNA sequences in the sample. The chain uses TRBV5-1 and TRBJ1-1, with 8 bases fitting TRBD1. V lost 2 bases, J lost 2 bases, and 2 bases stayed unmatched. The germline V gene has CDR1 SGHRS and CDR2 YFSETQ. The CDR3 is 14 residues long. The CDR3 region is CASSLTGGNTEAFF. CDR3 coding DNA: TGCGCCAGCAGCTTAACAGGGGGTAACACTGAAGCTTTCTTT.

The table lists this clone with a few counts. The rearrangement joins TRBV6-6 to TRBJ1-2; no clear D. Germline loops: CDR1 MNHNY, CDR2 SVGAGI (reference sequence). V was cut by 0 bases and J by 6 bases, with 11 bases left in between. The CDR3 has 14 residues. The CDR3 region has the DNA TGTGCCAGCAGTTACTCCGACGGGGAGAATGGCTACACCTTC. This translates into CASSYSDGENGYTF.

The rearrangement joins TRBV5-1 to TRBJ2-7; TRBD1 aligns across 8 bases. Germline assignment: CDR1 SGHRS and CDR2 YFSETQ. The CDR3 extends over 13 amino acids. With V trimmed by 8 bases and J by 4 bases, 8 bases remained unmatched. The CDR3 DNA reads as TGCGCCAGTTCGGACAGGGTTGGGTACGAGCAGTACTTC. Protein product: CASSDRVGYEQYF.

This chain links TRBV5-4 with TRBJ1-2; D is unclear. Germline-derived CDR1 and CDR2 are SGHNT and YYREEE (reference sequence). CDR3 length equals 15 residues. Trimming took off 7 bases at V and 4 bases at J, with 20 bases between the two ends. For the CDR3, the DNA is TGTGCCAGCTTTGGCAGTACCACCACTCCCTATGGCTACACCTTC. It is translated as CASFGSTTTPYGYTF. Full variable domain (missing parts from reference TRBV5-4 and TRBJ1-2): ETGVTQSPTHLIKTRGQQVTLRCSSQSGHNTVSWYQQALGQGPQFIFQYYREEENGRGNFPPRFSGLQFPNYSSELNVNALELDDSALYLCASFGSTTTPYGYTFGSGTRLTVV.

The chain recombines TRBV5-1 with TRBJ2-3; 9 nucleotides agree with TRBD1. Germline lookup yields CDR1 SGHRS and CDR2 YFSETQ. The length of the CDR3 is 16 residues. The junction had 8 bases not matched to a gene; V was cut back by 2 bases and J by 4 bases. CDR3 DNA: TGCGCCAGCAGCTTATCGACAGGGGGAGGGGCAGATACGCAGTATTTT. Protein product: CASSLSTGGGADTQYF.

CDR3 sequence reads: CASSRQGGDYEQYF. CDR3 sequence (DNA): TGTGCCAGCAGTAGACAGGGGGGGGATTACGAGCAGTACTTC. The chain has TRBV2 and TRBJ2-7, with TRBD1 identical over 9 bases. Trimming removed 5 bases from V and 4 bases from J; junction bases left unmatched: 6. Germline CDR1 and CDR2: SNHLY and FYNNEI. CDR3 length equals 14 residues. The whole variable domain, filled in from reference TRBV2 and TRBJ2-7, reads EPEVTQTPSHQVTQMGQEVILRCVPISNHLYFYWYRQILGQKVEFLVSFYNNEISEKSEIFDDQFSVERPDGSNFTLKIRSTKLEDSAMYFCASSRQGGDYEQYFGPGTRLTVT.

J is TRBJ2-3 and V is TRBV9, with 9 bases aligning to TRBD2. J gave up 2 bases and V 3 bases, and 10 bases lay outside the gene matches. Germline V gene sequence: CDR1 SGDLS, CDR2 YYNGEE. This CDR3 contains 17 residues. CDR3 coding DNA: TGTGCCAGCAGCGGCCAGATTAGCGGGAGACACACAGATACGCAGTATTTT. Translating gives CASSGQISGRHTDTQYF. Filled out from reference TRBV9 and TRBJ2-3, the complete variable domain reads DSGVTQTPKHLITATGQRVTLRCSPRSGDLSVYWYQQSLDQGLQFLIQYYNGEERAKGNILERFSAQQFPDLHSELNLSSLELGDSALYFCASSGQISGRHTDTQYFGPGTRLTVL.

This chain connects TRBV7-9 to TRBJ2-5, with 10 bases identical to TRBD2. Trimming cost V 1 base and J 4 bases; bases outside gene matches: 9. CDR3 length: 17 amino acids. CDR1 SEHNR and CDR2 FQNEAQ come from the germline V gene (reference sequence). CDR3 coding DNA: TGTGCCAGCAGCTTAGGTTTGTCTAGCGGGAGTAGAGAGACCCAGTACTTC. Residues: CASSLGLSSGSRETQYF. Using reference TRBV7-9 and TRBJ2-5 for the parts outside the CDR3, the full variable domain is DTGVSQNPRHKITKRGQNVTFRCDPISEHNRLYWYRQTLGQGPEFLTYFQNEAQLEKSRLLSDRFSAERPKGSFSTLEIQRTEQGDSAMYLCASSLGLSSGSRETQYFGPGTRLLVL.

The gene calls are TRBV18 and TRBJ2-5; D perhaps matches TRBD2 (6 bases). V shed 6 bases and J shed 0 bases, with 11 bases lying between them. Germline CDR1 reads KGHSH; CDR2 reads LQKENI. The CDR3 extends over 14 amino acids. The CDR3 loop is CASSLEGHQETQYF. The DNA of the CDR3 is TGTGCCAGCTCGTTGGAGGGGCACCAAGAGACCCAGTACTTC.

This chain uses TRBV19 with TRBJ1-2; no definite D call. This CDR3 is 16 amino acids long. The V end lost 3 bases, the J end lost 8 bases, and 22 bases lay between the germline ends. The germline V gene has CDR1 LNHDA and CDR2 SQIVND (reference sequence). The CDR3 sequence: CASSIREPISSVGYTF. As DNA, the CDR3 is TGTGCCAGTAGTATCCGGGAACCCATAAGTTCCGTGGGCTACACCTTC.

V and J are TRBV6-9 and TRBJ1-1, with D possibly matching TRBD1 (6 bases). Trimming removed 4 bases at V and 4 bases at J, with 13 bases between. Germline CDR1 is MNHGY and CDR2 is SVAAGI. This CDR3 spans 14 amino acids. The CDR3 DNA sequence: TGTGCCAGCAGTTTCGGGGGCGCGAGCACTGAAGCTTTCTTT. Residues: CASSFGGASTEAFF.

The chain employs TRBV7-8 and TRBJ2-5; D perhaps matches TRBD2 (6 bases). In germline, CDR1 is SGHVS, CDR2 FQNEAQ. V was trimmed by 7 bases and J by 3 bases, leaving 12 bases between them. This CDR3 is 13 amino acids long. CDR3 nucleotide sequence: TGTGCCAGCACCCCCGGGGGAAAAGAGACCCAGTACTTC. Protein: CASTPGGKETQYF.

The gene calls are TRBV5-1 and TRBJ2-2; D may correspond to TRBD1 or TRBD2 (5 bases each). In germline, CDR1 is SGHRS, CDR2 YFSETQ. CDR3 size: 15 residues. The ends were cut back, 2 bases at V and 6 bases at J, with 14 bases in the middle. In DNA, the CDR3 is TGCGCCAGCAGCTTCGGGATTGTGGGGGCCGGGGAGCTGTTTTTT. Residues: CASSFGIVGAGELFF.

In its sample, this clone was seen a few times. The rearrangement links TRBV7-3 to TRBJ2-7; TRBD1 matches 7 bases. Germline V lookup: CDR1 SGHTA, CDR2 FQGTGA. The ends lost 2 bases at V and 3 bases at J; junction bases unmatched: 1. The CDR3 extends over 13 amino acids. Here the CDR3 reads CASSLGDSYEQYF. The CDR3 DNA reads as TGTGCCAGCAGCTTAGGGGACAGCTACGAGCAGTACTTC.